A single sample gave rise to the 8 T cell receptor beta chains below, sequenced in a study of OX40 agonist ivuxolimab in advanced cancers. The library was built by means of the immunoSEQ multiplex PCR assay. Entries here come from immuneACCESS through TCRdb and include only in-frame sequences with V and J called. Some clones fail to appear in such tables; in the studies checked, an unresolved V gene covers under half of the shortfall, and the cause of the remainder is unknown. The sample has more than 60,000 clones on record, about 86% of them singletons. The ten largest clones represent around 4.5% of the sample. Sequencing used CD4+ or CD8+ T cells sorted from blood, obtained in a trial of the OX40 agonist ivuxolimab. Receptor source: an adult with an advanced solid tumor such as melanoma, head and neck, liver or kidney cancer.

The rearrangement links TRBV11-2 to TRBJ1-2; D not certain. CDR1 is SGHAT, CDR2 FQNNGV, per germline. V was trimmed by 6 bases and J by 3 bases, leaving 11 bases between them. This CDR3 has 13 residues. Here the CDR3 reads CASSPTSDYGYTF. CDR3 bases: TGTGCCAGCAGTCCAACGAGCGACTATGGCTACACCTTC.

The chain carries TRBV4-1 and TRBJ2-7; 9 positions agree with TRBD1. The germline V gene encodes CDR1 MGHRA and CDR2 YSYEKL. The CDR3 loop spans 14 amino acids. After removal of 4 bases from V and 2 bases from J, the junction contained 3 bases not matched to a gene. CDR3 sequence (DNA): TGCGCCAGCAGCCGAGGACAGGGGACCTACGAGCAGTACTTC. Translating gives CASSRGQGTYEQYF.

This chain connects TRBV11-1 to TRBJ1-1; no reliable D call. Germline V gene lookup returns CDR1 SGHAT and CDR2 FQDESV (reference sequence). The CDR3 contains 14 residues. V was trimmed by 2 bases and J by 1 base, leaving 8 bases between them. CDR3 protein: CASSLPPKNTEAFF. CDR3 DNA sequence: TGTGCCAGCAGCTTACCACCAAAGAACACTGAAGCTTTCTTT.

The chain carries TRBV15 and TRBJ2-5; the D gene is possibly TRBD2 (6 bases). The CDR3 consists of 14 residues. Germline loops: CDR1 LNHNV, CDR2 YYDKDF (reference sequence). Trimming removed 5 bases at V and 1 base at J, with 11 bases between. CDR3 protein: CATSAIAAQETQYF. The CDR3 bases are TGTGCCACCAGCGCCATAGCGGCCCAAGAGACCCAGTACTTC.

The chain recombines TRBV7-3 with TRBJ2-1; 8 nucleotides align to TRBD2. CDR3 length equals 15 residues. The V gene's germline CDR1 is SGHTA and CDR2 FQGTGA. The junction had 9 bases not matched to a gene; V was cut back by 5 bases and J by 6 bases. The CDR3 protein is CASSSSRGGLNEQFF. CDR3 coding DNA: TGTGCCAGCAGCAGCAGTCGGGGGGGACTCAATGAGCAGTTCTTC.

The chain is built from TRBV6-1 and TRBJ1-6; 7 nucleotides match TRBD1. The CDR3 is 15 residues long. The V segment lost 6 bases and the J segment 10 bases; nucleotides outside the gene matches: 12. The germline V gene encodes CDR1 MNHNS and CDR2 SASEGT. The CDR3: CASRTTLQGRSPLHF. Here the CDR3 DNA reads TGTGCCAGCAGAACAACTTTACAGGGGCGATCACCCCTCCACTTT.

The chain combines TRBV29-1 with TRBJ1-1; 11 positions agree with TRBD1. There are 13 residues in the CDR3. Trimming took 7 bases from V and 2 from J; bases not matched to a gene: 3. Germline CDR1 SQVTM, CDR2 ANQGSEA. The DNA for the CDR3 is TGCAGCGCTGGACAGGGGGCCAACACTGAAGCTTTCTTT. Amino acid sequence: CSAGQGANTEAFF.

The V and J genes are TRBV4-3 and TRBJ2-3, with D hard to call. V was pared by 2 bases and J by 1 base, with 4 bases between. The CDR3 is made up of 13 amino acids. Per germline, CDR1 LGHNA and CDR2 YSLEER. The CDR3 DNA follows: TGCGCCAGCAGCCAACGGGGCACAGATACGCAGTATTTT. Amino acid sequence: CASSQRGTDTQYF.